This T cell receptor beta chain was profiled in a study of T cells after yellow fever vaccination. About the research overall: Preparation used SMART-Seq v4 Ultra Low Input for the low-cell-number fractions.

The V segment lost 6 bases and the J segment 3 bases; nucleotides outside the gene matches: 5. Germline CDR1 is SNHLY and CDR2 is FYNNEI. This CDR3 is built from 15 residues. TCRdb re-called the 5' RACE reads with MiXCR, one entry per CDR3 protein. The sample lists 150,000 or so distinct CDR3 sequences, around 9.7% seen once, with roughly a third in the top ten. Turning to this clonotype: Its target is not known.

Study conclusions and caveats: Repertoires sorted by FACS could include abundant clonotypes that are contaminants from the bulk population. Post-booster repertoires contained most primary-vaccination clones again (roughly 95% CD4, about 88% CD8).

This chain joins TRBV2 and TRBJ2-1; 10 bases match TRBD1. The sequenced sample was CD8+ T cells sorted from PBMCs, obtained 45 days after the yellow fever booster vaccination. The sequence came from a man aged 18-30 years who received the YFV17D yellow fever vaccine. As DNA, the CDR3 is TGTGCCAGCAGAGCCGGGACAGGGGTCTACAATGAGCAGTTCTTC. Translation: CASRAGTGVYNEQFF.